These 22 T cell receptor delta chains were sequenced from one sample in a study of Vδ1+ human thymocytes. Study observations and caveats: Thymic TRG and TRD repertoires appeared highly polyclonal.

Sequences come from RNA converted to cDNA by reverse transcription. The CDR3 regions were amplified by multiplex PCR from V-gene primers to a constant-region primer. TCRdb ran CATT on the multiplex PCR reads. The sample lists 20,000 to 25,000 delta-chain clones; approximately 30% were seen once. No antigens are known for them. The sequenced sample was Vdelta1+ gamma-delta thymocytes from the thymus. The subset is: FACS-sorted CD3+ TCRalphabeta- TCRVdelta1+ TCRVdelta2- thymocytes. These TCRs come from a boy under three years old who had congenital heart surgery.

This clone was detected only a few times. The J gene is TRDJ1, the V gene TRDV1; 8 bases fit TRDD3. Germline V gene sequence: CDR1 TSWWSYY, CDR2 QGS. The CDR3 is 19 residues long. V was pared by 4 bases and J by 0 bases, with 16 bases of the junction left unmatched. For the CDR3, the DNA is TGTGCTCTTGGGGTCCTCCAGGTTGTACTGGGGGTTCACACCGATAAACTCATCTTT. Its protein product is CALGVLQVVLGVHTDKLIF.

Concerning this clone: This clone may be a read error of a much larger clone one base away. The sample contains more than one DNA sequence encoding this CDR3. This chain connects TRDV1 to TRDJ1, with TRDD3 matching 10 bases. This CDR3 comprises 17 residues. Germline V gene sequence: CDR1 TSWWSYY, CDR2 QGS. After removal of 4 bases from V and 8 bases from J, the junction contained 16 bases not matched to a gene. This CDR3 reads CALGVLRTGDTRGKLIF. CDR3 DNA sequence: TGTGCTCTTGGGGTACTCCGGACGGGGGATACGAGGGGAAAACTCATCTTT.

In this sample, this clone turned up a few times. The V gene is TRDV2, the J gene TRDJ1; 8 nucleotides match TRDD3. Germline V gives CDR1 GEAIGNYY, CDR2 EKD. This CDR3 comprises 18 residues. The junction had 19 bases not matched to a gene; V was cut back by 3 bases and J by 5 bases. CDR3 nucleotides: TGTGCCTGTGACCCCGGTAGGCTGGGGGACCGGTTTTTTGATAAACTCATCTTT. Translating it yields CACDPGRLGDRFFDKLIF.

A remark on this clone: The junction departs from the called germline gene at one end, perhaps through a read error. Other DNA sequences in this sample translate to the same CDR3. The rearrangement uses TRDV1 and TRDJ1; the match to TRDD3 covers 7 bases. This CDR3 contains 18 residues. The germline gives CDR1 TSWWSYY, CDR2 QGS. This chain's CDR3 is CALGEKRGWGAYTDKLIF. The CDR3 nucleotides are TGCGCTCTTGGGGAAAAAAGAGGCTGGGGGGCGTACACCGATAAACTCATCTTT.

Notes on this clone: Other nucleotide sequences from this sample produce the same CDR3. V is TRDV1 and J is TRDJ1; D ambiguous. This CDR3 is built from 18 residues. V shed 1 base and J shed 0 bases, with 18 bases lying between them. Germline V gives CDR1 TSWWSYY, CDR2 QGS. DNA of the CDR3: TGTGCTCTTGGGGAACCACGGCCGCATCGACGGTACACCGATAAACTCATCTTT. This sequence encodes CALGEPRPHRRYTDKLIF.

Of note for this clone: A much larger clone lies a single base off, so this may be a read error. This sample includes further DNA sequences coding for the same CDR3. The chain carries TRDV1 and TRDJ1, with D tentatively TRDD3 (5 bases). The CDR3 covers 18 residues. Germline lookup yields CDR1 TSWWSYY and CDR2 QGS. CDR3 nucleotides: TGTGCTCTCGGGGAAACTAGGTACGTCCCCCTGTACACCGATAAACTCATCTTT. Its protein is CALGETRYVPLYTDKLIF.

V and J are TRDV1 and TRDJ1; TRDD3 matches at 10 bases. The germline V gene has CDR1 TSWWSYY and CDR2 QGS. This CDR3 is built from 21 residues. Trimming removed 0 bases from V and 0 bases from J; junction bases left unmatched: 16. Here the CDR3 reads CALGELVGSSYWGIYTDKLIF. The CDR3 bases are TGTGCTCTTGGGGAACTAGTCGGCTCCTCCTACTGGGGGATTTACACCGATAAACTCATCTTT.

This chain connects TRDV1 to TRDJ1; 11 nucleotides align to TRDD3. CDR1 and CDR2 from the germline V gene are TSWWSYY and QGS. With 4 bases clipped from V and 0 bases from J, the junction kept 28 bases outside the gene matches. The CDR3 is 24 amino acids. The chain's CDR3 is CALGVFHLDLLTFLGDTYTDKLIF. In DNA form, the CDR3 reads TGTGCTCTTGGGGTATTCCACCTCGACCTTCTCACATTTTTGGGGGATACGTACACCGATAAACTCATCTTT.

Only a few counts were recorded for this clone. The chain couples TRDV1 to TRDJ1; D may correspond to TRDD2 or TRDD3 (7 bases each). Trimming pared 5 bases from V and 1 base from J, leaving 53 bases between. There are 28 residues in the CDR3. CDR1 is TSWWSYY and CDR2 is QGS in the germline V gene. The CDR3 is CALGISSFPTSPRGYTFTGATITDKLIF. Here the CDR3 DNA reads TGTGCTCTTGGGATCAGCTCTTTTCCTACGTCCCCGCGAGGGTACACCTTCACTGGGGCCACGATCACCGATAAACTCATCTTT.

V and J are TRDV1 and TRDJ1; 11 nucleotides match TRDD3. V shed 0 bases, J shed 0 bases, and the junction held 24 bases outside the gene matches. Germline V gene data show CDR1 as TSWWSYY and CDR2 as QGS. This CDR3 has 24 amino acids. The CDR3 sequence: CALGELPSLILGDIGGSYTDKLIF. CDR3 in DNA: TGTGCTCTTGGGGAACTGCCTTCCCTCATACTGGGGGATATTGGAGGGTCGTACACCGATAAACTCATCTTT.

Concerning this clone itself: Other DNA variants within this sample encode the same CDR3. The chain employs TRDV1 and TRDJ1; 8 positions agree with TRDD3. V lost 1 base, J lost 0 bases, and 22 bases stayed unmatched. Per the germline V gene, CDR1 is TSWWSYY and CDR2 is QGS. CDR3 size: 22 residues. The CDR3 DNA sequence: TGTGCTCTTGGGGAACGGGTCCACATGAACCGCTTATTGGGGGATTACACCGATAAACTCATCTTT. This translates into CALGERVHMNRLLGDYTDKLIF.

This chain uses TRDV1 with TRDJ1; 7 positions match TRDD3. V lost 3 bases to trimming and J lost 6 bases; unmatched junction nucleotides: 13. Germline V gene lookup returns CDR1 TSWWSYY and CDR2 QGS. The CDR3 runs to 16 residues. CDR3 in amino acids: CALGDWGVPKVHKLIF. CDR3 nucleotides: TGTGCTCTTGGGGACTGGGGGGTCCCCAAAGTCCATAAACTCATCTTT.

Regarding this clone: Different DNA sequences within this sample yield the same CDR3. This chain uses TRDV1 with TRDJ1, with TRDD3 matching 8 bases. V shed 4 bases and J 2 bases; nucleotides not matched to a gene: 15. This CDR3 is built from 18 residues. Looked up from germline, CDR1 is TSWWSYY and CDR2 is QGS. CDR3 nucleotide sequence: TGTGCTCTTGGGGGGTGGTCCTACCCCTTGGGGGATACCGATAAACTCATCTTT. Translating gives CALGGWSYPLGDTDKLIF.

The gene calls are TRDV1 and TRDJ1, with D possibly matching TRDD2 (5 bases). CDR3 size: 19 residues. Deletions cut 4 bases from V and 0 bases from J, with 24 bases between. Germline CDR1 TSWWSYY, CDR2 QGS. The CDR3 is CALGAQPTIRPSYTDKLIF. The CDR3 nucleotides are TGTGCTCTTGGGGCTCAACCTACGATAAGGCCCTCGTACACCGATAAACTCATCTTT.

The rearrangement links TRDV1 to TRDJ1; TRDD3 matches 9 bases. The CDR3 consists of 21 residues. Germline assignment: CDR1 TSWWSYY and CDR2 QGS. The V segment lost 3 bases and the J segment 6 bases; nucleotides outside the gene matches: 26. CDR3 sequence (DNA): TGTGCTCTTGGGGACCCAACTAGAGGGGGGATAGGGGATACGCGAGTGAATAAACTCATCTTT. Translation: CALGDPTRGGIGDTRVNKLIF.

The chain carries TRDV1 and TRDJ1; D possibly corresponds to TRDD2 (5 bases). Germline loops: CDR1 TSWWSYY, CDR2 QGS. V was pared by 1 base and J by 5 bases, with 20 bases between. This CDR3 comprises 17 residues. DNA of the CDR3: TGTGCTCTTGGGGAACCGGGCGCCTTCTTTCAAGGAGATAAACTCATCTTT. This sequence encodes CALGEPGAFFQGDKLIF.

On this clone: This could be a read error, since a much larger clone is one nucleotide away. The chain uses TRDV1 and TRDJ1; D not certain. The CDR3 length is 14 residues. The V gene's germline CDR1 is TSWWSYY and CDR2 QGS. The V and J ends lost 4 bases and 4 bases respectively, with 13 bases between them. The CDR3 DNA reads TGTGCTCTTGGGGGACGCCGGCTTCTCGATAAACTCATCTTT. Its protein is CALGGRRLLDKLIF.

As to this clone: This sample includes further DNA sequences coding for the same CDR3. The chain couples TRDV1 to TRDJ1, with 13 bases that match TRDD3. The V gene's germline CDR1 is TSWWSYY and CDR2 QGS. Trimming took 0 bases from V and 1 from J; bases not matched to a gene: 23. The CDR3 contains 24 residues. The CDR3 protein is CALGELVPLPTRLGDTRGTDKLIF. The CDR3 nucleotides are TGTGCTCTTGGGGAACTCGTCCCCTTACCCACCCGACTGGGGGATACGCGGGGCACCGATAAACTCATCTTT.

Comments on this clone: A much bigger clone sits one base away, suggesting this may be a read error. In the same sample, other DNA sequences code for this CDR3. The chain uses TRDV1 and TRDJ1, with no clear D. This CDR3 has 22 residues. CDR1 is TSWWSYY, CDR2 QGS, per germline. Trimming removed 0 bases at V and 0 bases at J, with 29 bases between. The CDR3 DNA follows: TGTGCTCTTGGGGAACTTCCTTTGAGTGGACGGCGGAGGGCCCTATACACCGATAAACTCATCTTT. This codes for CALGELPLSGRRRALYTDKLIF.

Concerning this clone itself: This CDR3 is also generated by other DNA sequences in the sample. The chain is built from TRDV1 and TRDJ1; 7 bases are shared with TRDD3. Per germline, CDR1 TSWWSYY and CDR2 QGS. V trimming: 5 bases; J trimming: 0 bases; junction bases outside the gene matches: 6. CDR3 length equals 15 residues. In DNA, the CDR3 is TGTGCTCTTGGGAACTGGGGAACCTACACCGATAAACTCATCTTT. This gives the protein CALGNWGTYTDKLIF.

This clone has only a few counts. At one end the junction does not follow the germline gene, possibly because of a read error. The genes are TRDV1 and TRDJ1; 11 positions match TRDD3. This CDR3 has 22 residues. Germline V gene data show CDR1 as TSWWSYY and CDR2 as QGS. CDR3 amino acids: CALGEIVALDIFPGGYTDKPIF. Written as DNA, the CDR3 is TGTGCTCTTGGGGAGATCGTGGCCTTAGACATTTTCCCTGGGGGATACACCGATAAACCCATCTTT.

The chain links TRDV1 to TRDJ1; the D gene is possibly TRDD3 (6 bases). This CDR3 contains 15 residues. Germline V gene lookup returns CDR1 TSWWSYY and CDR2 QGS. Trimming took 5 bases from V and 7 from J, leaving 20 bases between them. CDR3 in DNA: TGTGCTCTTGGGAAAAAACCGGGGGAACCGACTAAACTCATCTTT. This encodes CALGKKPGEPTKLIF.